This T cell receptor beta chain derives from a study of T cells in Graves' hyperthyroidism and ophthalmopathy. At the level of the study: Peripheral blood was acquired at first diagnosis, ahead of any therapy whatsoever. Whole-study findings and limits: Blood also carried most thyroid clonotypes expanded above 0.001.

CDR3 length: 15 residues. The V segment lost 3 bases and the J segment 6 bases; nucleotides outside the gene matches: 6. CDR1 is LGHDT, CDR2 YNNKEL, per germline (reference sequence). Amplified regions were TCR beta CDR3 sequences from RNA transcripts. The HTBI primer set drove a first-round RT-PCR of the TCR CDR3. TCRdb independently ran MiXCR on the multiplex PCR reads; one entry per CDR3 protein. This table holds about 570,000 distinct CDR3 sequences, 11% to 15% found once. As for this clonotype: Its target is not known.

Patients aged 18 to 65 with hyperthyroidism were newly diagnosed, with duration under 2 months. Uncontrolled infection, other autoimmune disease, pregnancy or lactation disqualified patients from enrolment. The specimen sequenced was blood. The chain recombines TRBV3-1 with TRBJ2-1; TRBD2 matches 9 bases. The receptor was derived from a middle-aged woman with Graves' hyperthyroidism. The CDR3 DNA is TGTGCCAGCAGCCACGTTTATAGCGGGAGCAATGAGCAGTTCTTC. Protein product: CASSHVYSGSNEQFF.